The 4 T cell receptor beta chains given below trace back to one sample, sequenced in a study of Graves' ophthalmopathy and Graves' hyperthyroidism. Researchers took RNA transcripts and amplified TCR beta CDR3 regions from them. An opening RT-PCR round employed HTBI primers and preceded a second-round multiplex PCR. TCRdb analysed the multiplex PCR reads with MiXCR anew, one entry per CDR3 protein. The sample includes a few hundred thousand distinct CDR3 sequences, approximately 20% of them seen just once. Input material: peripheral blood. These receptors originate from a woman aged 18-29 years with Graves' ophthalmopathy.

Ten or more counts support this clonotype. The chain couples TRBV6-2 or TRBV6-3 to TRBJ2-5, with 7 bases that match TRBD2. The J segment lost 3 bases and the V segment lost 7 bases, leaving 11 bases of the junction unmatched. CDR3 length: 15 amino acids. Germline V gene sequence: CDR1 MNHEY, CDR2 SVGEGT. CDR3 sequence: CASIRWGGSKETQYF. The CDR3 bases are TGTGCCAGCATCCGATGGGGGGGGTCGAAAGAGACCCAGTACTTC.

Ten or more counts support this clonotype. The chain carries TRBV12-3 or TRBV12-4 and TRBJ2-7; a weak D match, TRBD1 (6 bases). This CDR3 is 15 amino acids long. V was pared by 6 bases and J by 1 base, with 16 bases between. The CDR3 sequence: CASRADRSSSYEQYF. The CDR3 nucleotides read TGTGCCAGCAGGGCCGACAGGTCCTCTTCCTACGAGCAGTACTTC.

This clonotype was seen many times. The rearrangement uses TRBV11-2 and TRBJ1-1; 7 bases map to TRBD1. Looked up from germline, CDR1 is SGHAT and CDR2 is FQNNGV. J lost 0 bases, V lost 5 bases, and 12 bases had no gene match. CDR3 length: 17 residues. CDR3 DNA sequence: TGTGCCAGCAGCCACGCTGGGGACAGATCCCTGAACACTGAAGCTTTCTTT. It is translated as CASSHAGDRSLNTEAFF.

This clonotype was counted many times. The CDR3 DNA reads TGTGCCAGCAGCTTAGACTACAGGGGGTCAAACTATGGCTACACCTTC. Translating it yields CASSLDYRGSNYGYTF. V usage is TRBV11-2 and J usage is TRBJ1-2, with TRBD1 identical over 8 bases. Germline CDR1 and CDR2: SGHAT and FQNNGV. This CDR3 has 16 amino acids. With V trimmed by 0 bases and J by 2 bases, 5 bases remained unmatched. The variable domain in full, with the rest retrieved from reference TRBV11-2 and TRBJ1-2, is EAGVAQSPRYKIIEKRQSVAFWCNPISGHATLYWYQQILGQGPKLLIQFQNNGVVDDSQLPKDRFSAERLKGVDSTLKIQPAKLEDSAVYLCASSLDYRGSNYGYTFGSGTRLTVV.